This T cell receptor (beta chain) stems from a study of T-cell memory formation after mild COVID-19. Study summary: The two donors had largely donor-specific TCR clusters. Findings and limits, study-wide: Those CD4+ clones that contracted were mainly in CM and EM (CD8+ ones in EMRA).

Many counts were recorded for this clonotype. Antigen specificity is unknown. TCRdb re-derived calls from the 5' RACE reads in MiXCR, one entry per CDR3 protein. The sample yields some 350,000 distinct CDR3 sequences, roughly 13% seen once. V shed 4 bases and J 5 bases; nucleotides not matched to a gene: 7. The CDR3 loop spans 15 amino acids. The V gene's germline CDR1 is DFQATT and CDR2 SNEGSKA (reference sequence). The clonotype originates from a man between 18 and 35 years old who had mild COVID-19 (a few samples of this study predate the infection). Cell type and time point are not known. V is TRBV20-1 and J is TRBJ2-1; TRBD2 matches at 11 bases. Sequencing input: PBMCs or a T cell subset sorted from them (not recorded which). This chain's CDR3 is CSATIAGGNNNEQFF. CDR3 sequence (DNA): TGCAGTGCTACCATAGCGGGGGGGAACAACAATGAGCAGTTCTTC.